The rows below give T cell receptor beta chains drawn from one sample of a study of T cell changes during pregnancy in multiple sclerosis. Generated by immunoSEQ multiplex PCR, the TCRdb table keeps only in-frame clones and is missing some. Of tens of thousands of clones detected, 85% to 95% appear once; the ten largest clones hold under 0.85%. Here the sequenced sample was CD4+ T cells from peripheral blood mononuclear cells, taken in the third trimester of pregnancy. Every receptor here comes from a female donor with multiple sclerosis, enrolled in a pregnancy study. Both conserved end residues are trimmed from each CDR3. Fields, in order: CDR3 protein, J gene, V gene, clone size. Clone size is given for some rows only: seen once, a few or many times, or a class if the clone is expanded.

cdr3_aa: ASSPQAGELF; j_call: TRBJ2-2; v_call: TRBV28; clone_size: .
cdr3_aa: ASSFGGQGEAF; j_call: TRBJ1-1; v_call: TRBV6-5; clone_size: .
cdr3_aa: ASSIGLVNYEQY; j_call: TRBJ2-7; v_call: TRBV5-8; clone_size: .
cdr3_aa: ATRLAGSGEQF; j_call: TRBJ2-1; v_call: TRBV2; clone_size: .
cdr3_aa: ASREDNSGNTIY; j_call: TRBJ1-3; v_call: TRBV6-5; clone_size: .
cdr3_aa: ASSGDRGSNQPQH; j_call: TRBJ1-5; v_call: TRBV7-2; clone_size: .
cdr3_aa: ASSLGATANYGYT; j_call: TRBJ1-2; v_call: TRBV5-1; clone_size: .
cdr3_aa: ASSLVMAVPSTDTQY; j_call: TRBJ2-3; v_call: TRBV5-4; clone_size: .
cdr3_aa: ASSNRDSRYGYT; j_call: TRBJ1-2; v_call: TRBV5-4; clone_size: once
cdr3_aa: ASNPLRTGVGEQY; j_call: TRBJ2-7; v_call: TRBV6-5; clone_size: .
cdr3_aa: ASSQDIGRSETQY; j_call: TRBJ2-5; v_call: TRBV4-3; clone_size: .
cdr3_aa: ASSLAERDRVPYEQY; j_call: TRBJ2-7; v_call: TRBV7-9; clone_size: .